What follows are 20 T cell receptor beta chains derived from one specimen sequenced in a study of T cells in Graves' hyperthyroidism and ophthalmopathy. The CDR3 regions of TCR beta were amplified from RNA transcripts. TCR CDR3 regions were first amplified by RT-PCR with HTBI primers. Each CDR3 protein gets one entry after TCRdb re-called the multiplex PCR reads with MiXCR. The sample gives a few hundred thousand distinct CDR3 sequences, around 18% of which show up once; 40% is in the top ten. Sequenced: blood. The receptor set was obtained from a man younger than 35 with Graves' ophthalmopathy.

With respect to this clonotype: One end of the junction fails to match germline, which may point to a read error. The chain joins TRBV28 to TRBJ2-7, with D unresolved. There are 14 residues in the CDR3. Germline values: CDR1 MDHEN, CDR2 SYDVKM. The CDR3 sequence is CASSHSSGSYEQYF. CDR3 nucleotides: TGCGCCAGCAGCCACTCCTCGGGCTCCTACGAGCAGTACTTC. The full variable domain, rest sourced from reference TRBV28 and TRBJ2-7, is DVKVTQSSRYLVKRTGEKVFLECVQDMDHENMFWYRQDPGLGLRLIYFSYDVKMKEKGDIPEGYSVSREKKERFSLILESASTNQTSMYLCASSHSSGSYEQYFGPGTRLTVT.

This clonotype was seen ten or more times. The gene calls are TRBV5-1 and TRBJ1-2; TRBD1 is a possible D gene (6 bases). This CDR3 contains 13 residues. V was cut by 0 bases and J by 8 bases, with 11 bases left in between. Germline V gives CDR1 SGHRS, CDR2 YFSETQ. The CDR3: CASSLGGHSGYTF. In DNA, the CDR3 is TGCGCCAGCAGCTTGGGGGGGCACTCGGGCTACACCTTC.

The CDR3 protein is CASSYSSGGTTEAFF. CDR3 DNA: TGTGCCAGCAGTTACTCATCGGGGGGAACCACTGAAGCTTTCTTT. The genes are TRBV6-2 or TRBV6-3 and TRBJ1-1; D is perhaps TRBD1 (5 bases). The germline V gene encodes CDR1 MNHEY and CDR2 SVGEGT. The CDR3 is made up of 15 amino acids. Trimming took off 0 bases at V and 4 bases at J, with 12 bases between the two ends.

The chain uses TRBV5-1 and TRBJ2-1; D might be TRBD1 (6 bases). This CDR3 contains 15 residues. Germline CDR1 reads SGHRS; CDR2 reads YFSETQ. V lost 1 base to trimming and J lost 11 bases, with 19 bases between them. In nucleotides, the CDR3 is TGCGCCAGCAGCTTGTTGGACAGCCCGTGGAATAAGCAGTTCTTC. This sequence encodes CASSLLDSPWNKQFF.

This clonotype came up many times. The chain is built from TRBV28 and TRBJ1-6; D is possibly TRBD1 (6 bases). Trimming cost V 4 bases and J 8 bases, with 9 bases left between them. CDR1 and CDR2 from the germline V gene are MDHEN and SYDVKM. The CDR3 has 13 residues. The CDR3 is CASSSGQYSPLHF. CDR3 in DNA: TGTGCCAGCAGTTCCGGACAGTATTCACCCCTCCACTTT.

This clonotype was seen a handful of times. The V call is TRBV19, the J call TRBJ1-2, with D possibly matching TRBD1 (6 bases). CDR3 length: 15 amino acids. Trimming stripped 1 base from V and 3 bases from J, with 12 bases between. CDR1 LNHDA and CDR2 SQIVND come from the germline V gene (reference sequence). The CDR3 nucleotides read TGTGCCAGTAGTATAGTCACAGGGACGGACTATGGCTACACCTTC. It is translated as CASSIVTGTDYGYTF.

This clonotype occurred many times. The V and J genes are TRBV2 and TRBJ2-3, with D uncertain. CDR3 size: 15 residues. Germline-derived CDR1 and CDR2 are SNHLY and FYNNEI. Deletions cut 1 base from V and 1 base from J, with 9 bases between. As DNA, the CDR3 is TGTGCCAGCAGTGAAGTGGGCTCCGGCACAGATACGCAGTATTTT. It specifies CASSEVGSGTDTQYF.

V usage is TRBV5-1 and J usage is TRBJ1-2, with D possibly matching TRBD1 (5 bases). This CDR3 is built from 14 residues. V lost 4 bases, J lost 0 bases, and 10 bases lay in between. Germline V gene sequence: CDR1 SGHRS, CDR2 YFSETQ. The CDR3 reads CASSPGTPNYGYTF. As DNA, the CDR3 is TGCGCCAGCAGCCCCGGGACGCCTAACTATGGCTACACCTTC.

At least ten counts were recorded for this clonotype. The genes are TRBV28 and TRBJ1-2, with D unresolved. This CDR3 spans 14 amino acids. V lost 8 bases, J lost 3 bases, and 16 bases lay in between. CDR1 and CDR2 (germline): MDHEN, SYDVKM. CDR3 DNA sequence: TGTGCCAGCGGCCCACCCGGGAGCTACTATGGCTACACCTTC. This encodes CASGPPGSYYGYTF.

This clonotype was detected many times. The gene calls are TRBV20-1 and TRBJ2-3; D is unresolved. V was clipped by 5 bases and J by 4 bases, with 19 bases between them. CDR3 length: 15 residues. CDR1 is DFQATT, CDR2 SNEGSKA, per germline (reference sequence). In nucleotides, the CDR3 is TGCAGTGCTCACGCCCCATTGGCAGGTCCAGATACGCAGTATTTT. Its translation: CSAHAPLAGPDTQYF.

This clonotype appeared a single time. V and J are TRBV14 and TRBJ1-2; D not certain. Trimming cost V 7 bases and J 5 bases, with 17 bases left between them. The CDR3 spans 14 residues. Germline V gene data show CDR1 as SGHDN and CDR2 as FVKESK. CDR3 protein: CASTHVSADYGYTF. The CDR3 coding sequence is TGTGCCAGCACCCACGTGAGCGCGGATTATGGCTACACCTTC.

The rearrangement uses TRBV11-1 and TRBJ1-6; 8 positions match TRBD1. The germline CDR1 and CDR2 sequences are SGHAT and FQDESV (reference sequence). Trimming removed 5 bases from V and 10 bases from J; junction bases left unmatched: 16. CDR3 size: 17 residues. The CDR3 DNA follows: TGTGCCAGCAGCCTCCTCAATCCCGGACAGGGAAAATCACCCCTCCACTTT. Encoded protein: CASSLLNPGQGKSPLHF.

Ten or more counts support this clonotype. V gene TRBV2 combines with J gene TRBJ2-7, with TRBD1 matching over 7 bases. Germline CDR1 reads SNHLY; CDR2 reads FYNNEI. The CDR3 totals 14 residues. J gave up 1 base and V 6 bases, and 6 bases lay outside the gene matches. The CDR3 sequence is CASRTPGQSYEQYF. DNA for the CDR3: TGTGCCAGCAGGACCCCGGGACAGTCCTACGAGCAGTACTTC.

This sequence joins TRBV11-2 and TRBJ2-5, with 10 nucleotides matching TRBD2. Per germline, CDR1 SGHAT and CDR2 FQNNGV. This CDR3 has 17 residues. Trimming cost V 0 bases and J 5 bases; bases outside gene matches: 9. In DNA, the CDR3 is TGTGCCAGCAGCTTAGAAGCGGGGGGGCCCATGGAGGAGACCCAGTACTTC. Its protein is CASSLEAGGPMEETQYF.

The gene calls are TRBV5-5 and TRBJ2-1; D ambiguous. CDR3 length: 15 amino acids. Deletions cut 6 bases from V and 9 bases from J, with 22 bases between. In germline, CDR1 is SGHKS, CDR2 YYEKEE (reference sequence). CDR3: CASNPGQWVRTEQFF. DNA of the CDR3: TGTGCCAGCAATCCCGGGCAGTGGGTAAGAACTGAGCAGTTCTTC.

CDR3 region: CASSPQESNYGYTF. For the CDR3, the DNA is TGTGCCAGCTCACCTCAGGAATCTAACTATGGCTACACCTTC. The V call is TRBV18, the J call TRBJ1-2; no firm D call. The CDR3 has 14 amino acids. The germline V and J ends were trimmed by 3 bases and 0 bases, with 8 bases remaining between them. Germline CDR1 and CDR2: KGHSH and LQKENI.

The table lists this clonotype with many counts. This sequence joins TRBV3-1 and TRBJ2-7; D ambiguous. This CDR3 region has 15 residues. V was pared by 0 bases and J by 2 bases, with 11 bases between. From germline, CDR1 is LGHDT and CDR2 YNNKEL (reference sequence). CDR3 amino acids: CASSQDFSTAYEQYF. In DNA, the CDR3 is TGTGCCAGCAGCCAAGACTTTAGCACGGCCTACGAGCAGTACTTC.

Many counts were recorded for this clonotype. The CDR3, as DNA: TGTGCCAGCAGCTCTACCGAGAACAATCAGCCCCAGCATTTT. Residues: CASSSTENNQPQHF. This chain uses TRBV13 with TRBJ1-5; no firm D call. CDR1 and CDR2 (germline): PRHDT, FYEKMQ (reference sequence). Trimming stripped 4 bases from V and 3 bases from J, with 10 bases between. The length of the CDR3 is 14 residues.

This clonotype occurred a few times. The chain carries TRBV20-1 and TRBJ1-6; D not certain. This CDR3 spans 16 amino acids. Trimming left V 3 bases short and J 6 bases short, with 18 bases between. From germline, CDR1 is DFQATT and CDR2 SNEGSKA (reference sequence). This chain's CDR3 is CSASFEEGTTNSPLHF. The CDR3 bases are TGCAGTGCTAGTTTCGAAGAGGGAACCACTAATTCACCCCTCCACTTT.

This clonotype was recorded at least ten times. The chain uses TRBV6-1 and TRBJ1-2; 9 nucleotides match TRBD1. The V gene end was trimmed by 5 bases and the J gene end by 5 bases; junction bases not matched to a gene: 6. CDR1 and CDR2 from the germline V gene are MNHNS and SASEGT. This CDR3 has 14 amino acids. The CDR3: CASSKGTGSYGYTF. The CDR3 nucleotides are TGTGCCAGCAGTAAGGGGACAGGGTCGTATGGCTACACCTTC.